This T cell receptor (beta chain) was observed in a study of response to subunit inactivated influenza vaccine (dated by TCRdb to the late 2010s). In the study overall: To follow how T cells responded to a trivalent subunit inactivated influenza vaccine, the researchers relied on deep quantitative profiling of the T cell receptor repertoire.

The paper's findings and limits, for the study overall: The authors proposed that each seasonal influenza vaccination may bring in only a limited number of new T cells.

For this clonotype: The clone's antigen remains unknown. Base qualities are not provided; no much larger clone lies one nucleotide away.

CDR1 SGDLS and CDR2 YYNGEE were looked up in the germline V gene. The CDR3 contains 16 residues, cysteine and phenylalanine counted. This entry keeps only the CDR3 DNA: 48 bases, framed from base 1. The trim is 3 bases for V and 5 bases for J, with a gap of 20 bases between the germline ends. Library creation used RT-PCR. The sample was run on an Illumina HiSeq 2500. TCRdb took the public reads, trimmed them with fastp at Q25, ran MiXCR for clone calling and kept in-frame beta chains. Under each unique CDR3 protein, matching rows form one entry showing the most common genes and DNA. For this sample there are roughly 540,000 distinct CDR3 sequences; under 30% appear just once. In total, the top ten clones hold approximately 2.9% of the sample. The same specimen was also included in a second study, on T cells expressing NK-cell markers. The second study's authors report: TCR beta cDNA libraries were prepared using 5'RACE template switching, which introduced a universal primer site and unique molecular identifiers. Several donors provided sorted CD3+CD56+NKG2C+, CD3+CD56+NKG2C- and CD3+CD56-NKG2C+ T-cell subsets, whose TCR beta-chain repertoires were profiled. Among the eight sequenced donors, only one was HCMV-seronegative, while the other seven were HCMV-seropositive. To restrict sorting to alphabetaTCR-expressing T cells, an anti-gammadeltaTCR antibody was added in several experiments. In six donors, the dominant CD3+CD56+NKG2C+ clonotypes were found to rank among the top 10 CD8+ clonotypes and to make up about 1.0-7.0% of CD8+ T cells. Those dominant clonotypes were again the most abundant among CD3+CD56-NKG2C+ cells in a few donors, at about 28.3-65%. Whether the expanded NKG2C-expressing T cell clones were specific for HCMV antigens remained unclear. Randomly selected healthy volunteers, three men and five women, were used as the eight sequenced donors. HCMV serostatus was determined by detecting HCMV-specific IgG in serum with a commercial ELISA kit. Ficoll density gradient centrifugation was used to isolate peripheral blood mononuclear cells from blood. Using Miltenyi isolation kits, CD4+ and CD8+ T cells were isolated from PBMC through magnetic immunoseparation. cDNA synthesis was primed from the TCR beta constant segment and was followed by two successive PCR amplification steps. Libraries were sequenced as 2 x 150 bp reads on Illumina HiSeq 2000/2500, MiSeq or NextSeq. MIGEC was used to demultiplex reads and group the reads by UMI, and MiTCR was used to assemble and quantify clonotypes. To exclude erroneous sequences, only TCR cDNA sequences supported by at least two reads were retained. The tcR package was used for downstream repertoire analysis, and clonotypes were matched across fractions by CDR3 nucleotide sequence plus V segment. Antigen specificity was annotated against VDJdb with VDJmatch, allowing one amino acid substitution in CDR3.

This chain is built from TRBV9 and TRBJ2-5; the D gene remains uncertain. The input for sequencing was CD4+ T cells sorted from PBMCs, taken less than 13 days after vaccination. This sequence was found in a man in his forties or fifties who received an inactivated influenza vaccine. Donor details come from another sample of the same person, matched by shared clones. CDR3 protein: CASSAEVGQQRETQYF. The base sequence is TGTGCCAGCAGCGCCGAGGTCGGGCAGCAAAGGGAGACCCAGTACTTC. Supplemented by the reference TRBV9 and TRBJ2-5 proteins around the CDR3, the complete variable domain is DSGVTQTPKHLITATGQRVTLRCSPRSGDLSVYWYQQSLDQGLQFLIQYYNGEERAKGNILERFSAQQFPDLHSELNLSSLELGDSALYFCASSAEVGQQRETQYFGPGTRLLVL.